This TCR beta chain was identified during a study of PD-1 blockade in classical Hodgkin lymphoma. The study's findings and limits: Compared with baseline, CD4+ but not CD8+ TCR diversity had risen significantly by C4D1.

The repertoire was sequenced with immunoSEQ multiplex PCR; TCRdb's copy has only in-frame clones and lacks some. The sample has 40,000 to 45,000 clones; around 80% are singletons. Of note for this clone: No antigen is known for it. Other nucleotide sequences from this sample produce the same CDR3.

V was trimmed by 2 bases and J by 1 base, leaving 5 bases between them. Germline loops: CDR1 KGHSH, CDR2 LQKENI. The CDR3 has 14 residues. Each patient's relapse followed autologous stem cell transplantation, and brentuximab vedotin exposure varied. The specimen was peripheral blood mononuclear cells (PBMCs), collected at baseline. The sequence was collected from a human donor with classical Hodgkin lymphoma. J is TRBJ2-2 and V is TRBV18; D call uncertain. The CDR3 bases are TGTGCCAGCTCACCAGAACAGAACACCGGGGAGCTGTTTTTT. This encodes CASSPEQNTGELFF.